One sample yielded the 17 T cell receptor beta chains listed below, sequenced in a study of T cells in Graves' hyperthyroidism and ophthalmopathy. The CDR3 regions of TCR beta were amplified from RNA transcripts. The HTBI primer set was used in a first-round RT-PCR of the TCR CDR3. MiXCR, run by TCRdb on the multiplex PCR reads, gives a single entry per CDR3 protein. There are approximately 500,000 distinct CDR3 sequences in the sample; under 60% occur only once, and roughly 7.7% lies in the top ten. The sequencing sample was made of peripheral blood or thyroid tissue (not recorded which). The receptors were sampled from a woman under 30 with Graves' hyperthyroidism.

V gene TRBV24-1 combines with J gene TRBJ1-5; D is ambiguous. This CDR3 comprises 14 residues. The ends were cut back, 5 bases at V and 2 bases at J, with 9 bases in the middle. Per the germline V gene, CDR1 is KGHDR and CDR2 is SFDVKD. In DNA, the CDR3 is TGTGCCACCAGTGGCGGTCAGGGCAATCAGCCCCAGCATTTT. This gives the protein CATSGGQGNQPQHF.

This clonotype was picked up many times. The rearrangement joins TRBV4-3 to TRBJ1-2; 11 bases fit TRBD1. This CDR3 is 14 amino acids long. J was trimmed by 4 bases and V by 4 bases; bases with no gene match: 2. In germline, CDR1 is LGHNA, CDR2 YSLEER. CDR3 in amino acids: CASSRDRGSYGYTF. In DNA, the CDR3 is TGCGCCAGCAGCCGGGACAGGGGGTCCTATGGCTACACCTTC.

The table lists this clonotype with many counts. This chain connects TRBV12-3 or TRBV12-4 to TRBJ1-2, with 10 bases that match TRBD1. J was trimmed by 4 bases and V by 5 bases; bases with no gene match: 7. CDR3 size: 15 residues. CDR3: CASSETGGAGYGYTF. CDR3 nucleotide sequence: TGTGCCAGCAGTGAGACAGGGGGCGCAGGCTATGGCTACACCTTC.

V and J are TRBV7-8 and TRBJ1-3; D is undetermined. Trimming shortened V by 1 base and J by 4 bases, and 20 bases separated the two germline ends. CDR3 size: 18 residues. Looked up from germline, CDR1 is SGHVS and CDR2 is FQNEAQ. The CDR3 nucleotides are TGTGCCAGCAGCTTAGACCCGGCGGGAGGGCAAACGGGAAACACCATATATTTT. Translation gives CASSLDPAGGQTGNTIYF.

There are many counts of this clonotype. The chain links TRBV7-9 to TRBJ1-5; a possible D gene is TRBD1 (5 bases). Trimming left V 3 bases short and J 1 base short, with 13 bases between. The CDR3 extends over 16 amino acids. CDR1 and CDR2 from the germline V gene are SEHNR and FQNEAQ (reference sequence). The CDR3 is CASSLGPGASNQPQHF. CDR3 DNA: TGTGCCAGCAGCTTGGGACCGGGAGCAAGCAATCAGCCCCAGCATTTT.

Notes on this clonotype: The junction differs from germline at one of its ends, possibly a read error. The V and J genes are TRBV7-9 and TRBJ2-2, with D possibly being TRBD2 (5 bases). Germline lookup yields CDR1 SEHNR and CDR2 FQNEAQ (reference sequence). This CDR3 has 14 amino acids. The DNA for the CDR3 is TGTGCCAGCAGCTGGTCTGAGAACATCGGGGAGCCGTTTTTT. Its protein product is CASSWSENIGEPFF.

Notes on this clonotype: One base away lies a much larger clone, so this may be a sequencing read error. The V call is TRBV7-2, the J call TRBJ2-2; D gene uncertain. This CDR3 region has 16 residues. Per the germline V gene, CDR1 is SGHTA and CDR2 is FQGNSA. The CDR3 DNA reads TGTGCCAGCGGCTTAATTCCAGACTCGAACACCGGGGAGCTGTTTTTT. Its protein is CASGLIPDSNTGELFF.

The chain links TRBV7-3 to TRBJ2-7; D is possibly TRBD2 (5 bases). Trimming took 5 bases from V and 3 from J, leaving 17 bases between them. Germline-derived CDR1 and CDR2 are SGHTA and FQGTGA. The CDR3 runs to 15 residues. The CDR3 DNA reads TGTGCCAGCAGCCCTGACACCGGGGTAGGCTACGAGCAGTACTTC. This gives the protein CASSPDTGVGYEQYF. Full variable domain (outside the CDR3, taken from reference TRBV7-3 and TRBJ2-7): GAGVSQTPSNKVTEKGKYVELRCDPISGHTALYWYRQSLGQGPEFLIYFQGTGAADDSGLPNDRFFAVRPEGSVSTLKIQRTERGDSAVYLCASSPDTGVGYEQYFGPGTRLTVT.

This sequence joins TRBV20-1 and TRBJ2-7; TRBD2 is a possible D gene (5 bases). The CDR3 sequence is 14 residues long. V lost 0 bases and J lost 7, with 16 bases in between. CDR1 and CDR2 (germline): DFQATT, SNEGSKA (reference sequence). The CDR3 here is CSARDAIAFEEQYF. For the CDR3, the DNA is TGCAGTGCTAGAGACGCAATAGCGTTCGAGGAGCAGTACTTC.

V and J are TRBV7-2 and TRBJ2-3; D might be TRBD1 or TRBD2, each matching 6 bases. In germline, CDR1 is SGHTA, CDR2 FQGNSA. V was pared by 8 bases and J by 6 bases, with 18 bases between. The CDR3 has 14 amino acids. The CDR3 nucleotides are TGTGCCAGCGCAAGAGGGGGGCCTGGGGATACGCAGTATTTT. Its protein product is CASARGGPGDTQYF.

With respect to this clonotype: A read error is possible here, since a much larger clone lies one base away. In DNA, the CDR3 is TGCAGTGCTAACCTGGCGGCAGATACGCCGTATTTT. Translating gives CSANLAADTPYF. The chain employs TRBV20-1 and TRBJ2-3; no definite D call. The CDR3 covers 12 residues. Germline CDR1 reads DFQATT; CDR2 reads SNEGSKA (reference sequence).

This clonotype was seen ten or more times. This chain connects TRBV20-1 to TRBJ1-2; D is ambiguous. V was trimmed by 3 bases and J by 1 base, leaving 12 bases between them. Germline values: CDR1 DFQATT, CDR2 SNEGSKA (reference sequence). The CDR3 totals 14 residues. CDR3 protein: CSASIRESNYGYTF. The DNA of the CDR3 is TGCAGTGCTAGTATCCGTGAGAGTAACTATGGCTACACCTTC.

The V and J genes are TRBV7-2 and TRBJ2-1, with 7 bases identical to TRBD2. CDR1 SGHTA and CDR2 FQGNSA come from the germline V gene. The ends lost 5 bases at V and 8 bases at J; junction bases unmatched: 9. The CDR3 sequence is 14 residues long. The DNA for the CDR3 is TGTGCCAGCAGCCCCGGCGGGAGTCCCTATGAGCAGTTCTTC. Translating it yields CASSPGGSPYEQFF.

The CDR3 nucleotides read TGCAGTGCCCGAACGACTAGCGGAAGCACAGATACGCAGTATTTT. Its translation is CSARTTSGSTDTQYF. The chain combines TRBV20-1 with TRBJ2-3; 9 positions match TRBD2. The germline V gene encodes CDR1 DFQATT and CDR2 SNEGSKA (reference sequence). V gave up 6 bases and J gave up 0 bases; unmatched junction bases: 7. The CDR3 length is 15 residues.

This clonotype showed up many times. This chain joins TRBV29-1 and TRBJ1-1; 8 bases are a match to TRBD1. Germline-derived CDR1 and CDR2 are SQVTM and ANQGSEA. This CDR3 is 13 amino acids long. With 3 bases clipped from V and 5 bases from J, the junction kept 5 bases outside the gene matches. The CDR3 is CSVERTGQTEAFF. CDR3 in DNA: TGCAGCGTTGAGAGGACAGGGCAAACTGAAGCTTTCTTT.

The table lists this clonotype with many counts. This chain joins TRBV7-2 and TRBJ2-7, with D maybe TRBD1 (5 bases). The germline gives CDR1 SGHTA, CDR2 FQGNSA. The CDR3 runs to 16 residues. V gave up 1 base and J gave up 0 bases, with 13 bases separating them. The CDR3 region has the DNA TGTGCCAGCAGCTTAGAGGGGCCAGAAGTCTCCTACGAGCAGTACTTC. This encodes CASSLEGPEVSYEQYF.

Notes on this clonotype: At one of its ends the junction is not consistent with the germline gene, which may arise from a read error. The CDR3 bases are TGCGCCAGCAGCTTAGGCGGGAGCTCCTACGGGCAGTACTTC. This gives the protein CASSLGGSSYGQYF. The chain has TRBV5-1 and TRBJ2-7, with TRBD2 identical over 7 bases. Germline loops: CDR1 SGHRS, CDR2 YFSETQ. This CDR3 is built from 14 residues.